This passage covers 9 T cell receptor beta chains from one sample sequenced in a study of molecular identifiers for immune sequencing clone quantification. A single record per CDR3 protein comes from TCRdb applying MiXCR to the PCR reads. The sample yields around 89,000 distinct CDR3 sequences, around 19% seen once. Specimen: naive CD8+ T cells from blood, with Jurkat cell RNA spiked in. The subset here: FACS-sorted CD8+CD4-CCR7+CD45RA+ naive T cells. Every receptor here comes from a human donor in good health. Some libraries in this study had Jurkat cell RNA spiked in.

As concerns this clonotype: This may be a read error: a much more frequent sequence differs by one nucleotide. J is TRBJ2-5 and V is TRBV9, with D perhaps given as TRBD1 or TRBD2 (5 bases each). Between the trimmed V and J ends, which lost 3 bases and 3 bases, there was a span of 15 bases. Germline CDR1 SGDLS, CDR2 YYNGEE. The CDR3 is made up of 15 amino acids. In nucleotides, the CDR3 is TGTGCCAGCAGCGAGAGAGTCCGGGGCAAAGAGACCCAGTACTTC. Encoded protein: CASSERVRGKETQYF.

This clonotype has ten or more counts. The CDR3 reads CASSHSLLAGGDNEQFF. CDR3 in DNA: TGTGCCAGCAGCCATTCCCTCCTAGCGGGAGGAGACAATGAGCAGTTCTTC. The chain combines TRBV7-9 with TRBJ2-1, with 11 bases identical to TRBD2. Germline V gene data show CDR1 as SEHNR and CDR2 as FQNEAQ (reference sequence). V trimming: 5 bases; J trimming: 5 bases; junction bases outside the gene matches: 11. The CDR3 is 17 residues long.

The chain employs TRBV6-2 or TRBV6-3 and TRBJ2-3, with 7 bases lining up with TRBD1. Germline CDR1 reads MNHEY; CDR2 reads SVGEGT. V dropped 5 bases and J dropped 2; count of bases not matched to a gene: 4. CDR3 length: 14 residues. DNA for the CDR3: TGTGCCAGCAGTGGGACAGCCCTCACAGATACGCAGTATTTT. Its translation: CASSGTALTDTQYF.

This clonotype was counted ten times or more. The chain links TRBV15 to TRBJ1-5; tentatively, D is TRBD1 (6 bases). In germline, CDR1 is LNHNV, CDR2 YYDKDF (reference sequence). Between the trimmed V and J ends, which lost 1 base and 6 bases, there was a span of 22 bases. The CDR3 is 18 amino acids. CDR3: CATSRVPLAPEGGQPQHF. The CDR3 region has the DNA TGTGCCACCAGCAGAGTACCGCTGGCACCCGAGGGGGGTCAGCCCCAGCATTTT.

This clonotype was observed many times. The chain combines TRBV7-9 with TRBJ1-5; D gene ambiguous. In germline, CDR1 is SEHNR, CDR2 FQNEAQ (reference sequence). The CDR3 contains 15 residues. Trimming stripped 0 bases from V and 6 bases from J, with 12 bases between. CDR3 in amino acids: CASSLAGEFGQPQHF. The DNA for the CDR3 is TGTGCCAGCAGCTTAGCCGGGGAATTCGGTCAGCCCCAGCATTTT.

The rearrangement links TRBV7-9 to TRBJ2-1; D ambiguous. The germline CDR1 and CDR2 sequences are SEHNR and FQNEAQ (reference sequence). The CDR3 spans 16 residues. V was pared by 5 bases and J by 2 bases, with 16 bases between. This CDR3 is CASSGTTMSPYNEQFF. CDR3 nucleotide sequence: TGTGCCAGCAGCGGAACGACAATGAGTCCCTACAATGAGCAGTTCTTC.

Ten or more counts support this clonotype. The V and J genes are TRBV7-9 and TRBJ2-3; TRBD2 aligns across 7 bases. V shed 2 bases, J shed 6 bases, and the junction held 11 bases outside the gene matches. Germline V gene sequence: CDR1 SEHNR, CDR2 FQNEAQ (reference sequence). This CDR3 is 16 amino acids long. In nucleotides, the CDR3 is TGTGCCAGCAGCTTATTGGCGGGAGAAGGAGCTGATACGCAGTATTTT. Its translation: CASSLLAGEGADTQYF.

This clonotype was seen repeatedly, ten times or more. The chain joins TRBV7-6 to TRBJ1-1, with 7 bases that match TRBD1. The junction had 2 bases not matched to a gene; V was cut back by 1 base and J by 0 bases. The CDR3 loop spans 15 amino acids. Looked up from germline, CDR1 is SGHVS and CDR2 is FNYEAQ. The CDR3 loop is CASSLEGAMNTEAFF. In nucleotides, the CDR3 is TGTGCCAGCAGCTTAGAGGGGGCCATGAACACTGAAGCTTTCTTT.

This clonotype came up many times. The gene calls are TRBV27 and TRBJ1-5; no firm D call. The V gene's germline CDR1 is MNHEY and CDR2 SMNVEV (reference sequence). The CDR3 runs 13 residues. V was cut by 0 bases and J by 5 bases, with 5 bases left in between. CDR3 in DNA: TGTGCCAGCAGTTTATCAATTTATCAGCCCCAGCATTTT. Translation: CASSLSIYQPQHF.